These 16 T cell receptor beta chains share one sample of origin, sequenced in a study of blood T cell repertoires in COVID-19. Clones were sequenced by immunoSEQ multiplex PCR, and TCRdb holds only the in-frame ones, with some missing. The data contain approximately 150,000 clones, around 84% of them singletons. The sample taken for sequencing was peripheral blood. These receptors were obtained from a woman in her 50s with acute or convalescent COVID-19.

The chain employs TRBV15 and TRBJ2-2, with D possibly matching TRBD1 (6 bases). The V and J ends lost 5 bases and 1 base respectively, with 14 bases between them. Germline loops: CDR1 LNHNV, CDR2 YYDKDF (reference sequence). This CDR3 region has 16 residues. The CDR3 region is CATSGDRSVNTGELFF. The CDR3 region has the DNA TGTGCCACCAGCGGCGACAGGAGCGTGAACACCGGGGAGCTGTTTTTT.

The rearrangement joins TRBV2 to TRBJ1-6; D is possibly TRBD1 (5 bases). Germline loops: CDR1 SNHLY, CDR2 FYNNEI. The CDR3 has 15 amino acids. The V end was cut by 1 base, the J end by 11 bases, with 15 bases between. The CDR3 protein is CASSEGLMGLTPLHF. The CDR3 nucleotides read TGTGCCAGCAGTGAAGGTTTAATGGGGCTGACACCCCTCCACTTT.

This chain links TRBV11-2 with TRBJ2-7, with TRBD2 as a possible D gene (5 bases). The V gene's germline CDR1 is SGHAT and CDR2 FQNNGV. This CDR3 has 14 amino acids. Trimming cost V 5 bases and J 0 bases, with 11 bases left between them. This CDR3 reads CASSPIRGSYEQYF. The CDR3 coding sequence is TGTGCCAGCAGCCCAATCCGGGGCTCCTACGAGCAGTACTTC.

The chain links TRBV5-1 to TRBJ2-5; D not certain. Between the trimmed V and J ends, which lost 0 bases and 1 base, there was a span of 7 bases. The CDR3 totals 14 residues. Per germline, CDR1 SGHRS and CDR2 YFSETQ. This CDR3 is CASSLVGSQETQYF. Written as DNA, the CDR3 is TGCGCCAGCAGCTTGGTGGGCAGCCAAGAGACCCAGTACTTC. Using reference TRBV5-1 and TRBJ2-5 for the parts outside the CDR3, the full variable domain is KAGVTQTPRYLIKTRGQQVTLSCSPISGHRSVSWYQQTPGQGLQFLFEYFSETQRNKGNFPGRFSGRQFSNSRSEMNVSTLELGDSALYLCASSLVGSQETQYFGPGTRLLVL.

This chain joins TRBV6-1 and TRBJ2-5; the D gene is possibly TRBD1 (5 bases). This CDR3 region has 13 residues. CDR1 is MNHNS and CDR2 is SASEGT in the germline V gene. V shed 3 bases and J shed 2 bases, with 7 bases lying between them. As DNA, the CDR3 is TGTGCCAGCAGTGAGAGGACACAAGAGACCCAGTACTTC. This codes for CASSERTQETQYF.

V and J are TRBV21-1 and TRBJ1-6. TRBV21-1 is given as a pseudogene. The CDR3 consists of 15 residues. The CDR3 region has the DNA TGTGCCAGCAGCAAAGGGCGGGGCGCAGGCTCACCCCTCCACTTT. Protein: CASSKGRGAGSPLHF.

This clone turned up a few times. V gene TRBV9 combines with J gene TRBJ2-2; TRBD2 matches 8 bases. V was pared by 4 bases and J by 6 bases, with 11 bases of the junction left unmatched. The CDR3 consists of 16 residues. Germline V lookup: CDR1 SGDLS, CDR2 YYNGEE. CDR3 residues: CASSFSGALAAGELFF. The CDR3 DNA follows: TGTGCCAGCAGCTTTAGCGGGGCCTTAGCGGCCGGGGAGCTGTTTTTT.

The chain couples TRBV6-2 or TRBV6-3 to TRBJ2-7, with 8 nucleotides matching TRBD1. Germline-derived CDR1 and CDR2 are MNHEY and SVGEGT. The CDR3 covers 20 residues. J gave up 0 bases and V 2 bases, and 18 bases lay outside the gene matches. For the CDR3, the DNA is TGTGCCAGCAGTTACCCCTTACCGACAGGGGATCGACTTAGCTCCTACGAGCAGTACTTC. Translated: CASSYPLPTGDRLSSYEQYF.

The rearrangement uses TRBV9 and TRBJ2-3, with a possible D match to TRBD2 (7 bases). CDR3 size: 17 residues. Per the germline V gene, CDR1 is SGDLS and CDR2 is YYNGEE. The V gene lost 0 bases and the J gene lost 3 bases, with 17 bases spanning the gap. The CDR3 region has the DNA TGTGCCAGCAGCGTAGCGGGGGGCCTCGGGGGGACAGATACGCAGTATTTT. Protein sequence: CASSVAGGLGGTDTQYF.

The chain combines TRBV28 with TRBJ1-1; TRBD1 matches 7 bases. The length of the CDR3 is 16 residues. V shed 2 bases, J shed 0 bases, and the junction held 6 bases outside the gene matches. The germline gives CDR1 MDHEN, CDR2 SYDVKM. The CDR3 DNA reads TGTGCCAGCAGTTTAGGGTTGGGACAGATGAACACTGAAGCTTTCTTT. It codes for CASSLGLGQMNTEAFF.

The chain joins TRBV6-2 or TRBV6-3 to TRBJ1-1; D remains ambiguous. This CDR3 region has 11 residues. V gave up 1 base and J gave up 9 bases, with 6 bases separating them. In germline, CDR1 is MNHEY, CDR2 SVGEGT. The CDR3 region has the DNA TGTGCCAGCAGTTACTTGTTAAAAGCTTTCTTT. This codes for CASSYLLKAFF.

The chain combines TRBV4-2 with TRBJ2-5, with D maybe TRBD2 (6 bases). CDR1 and CDR2 (germline): LGHNA, YNFKEQ. V lost 1 base, J lost 1 base, and 7 bases lay in between. This CDR3 has 14 residues. This chain's CDR3 is CASSQAGVQETQYF. The DNA for the CDR3 is TGTGCCAGCAGCCAAGCGGGAGTCCAAGAGACCCAGTACTTC.

The chain is built from TRBV6-5 and TRBJ1-2; D remains unclear. Per the germline V gene, CDR1 is MNHEY and CDR2 is SVGAGI. Between the trimmed V and J ends, which lost 0 bases and 4 bases, there was a span of 12 bases. The CDR3 contains 15 residues. Written as DNA, the CDR3 is TGTGCCAGCAGTTACTCTCACCTCGGAGGCTATGGCTACACCTTC. This sequence encodes CASSYSHLGGYGYTF.

V and J are TRBV7-9 and TRBJ1-5; TRBD1 matches 9 bases. In germline, CDR1 is SEHNR, CDR2 FQNEAQ (reference sequence). The CDR3 loop spans 15 amino acids. Unmatched junction bases numbered 9, after V lost 6 bases and J lost 6 bases. DNA of the CDR3: TGTGCCAGCAGTCCTGGACAGGGGAGCTCTCAGCCCCAGCATTTT. It codes for CASSPGQGSSQPQHF.

The genes are TRBV6-5 and TRBJ1-1, with D possibly TRBD1 on 6 matching bases. In germline, CDR1 is MNHEY, CDR2 SVGAGI. This CDR3 is 14 amino acids long. The germline V and J ends were trimmed by 0 bases and 7 bases, with 12 bases remaining between them. The CDR3 loop is CASSYSWTAGEAFF. For the CDR3, the DNA is TGTGCCAGCAGTTACTCCTGGACAGCCGGTGAAGCTTTCTTT.

The chain joins TRBV5-5 to TRBJ2-7, with a weak D call TRBD2 (7 bases). CDR3 size: 14 residues. V lost 4 bases, J lost 6 bases, and 17 bases lay in between. Germline V gene lookup returns CDR1 SGHKS and CDR2 YYEKEE (reference sequence). The CDR3 reads CASSLTGQRGEQYF. CDR3 nucleotide sequence: TGTGCCAGCAGCCTTACCGGACAGCGGGGCGAGCAGTACTTC.